One sample yielded the 9 T cell receptor beta chains listed below, sequenced in a study of T cell responses to AZD1222 COVID-19 vaccine. Assay: immunoSEQ multiplex PCR; the TCRdb copy retains only in-frame clones and omits some. The sample holds 90,000 to 120,000 clones, 70% to 90% seen once. Sequencing was performed on peripheral blood, taken on day 0 of AZD1222 vaccination. These receptor sequences come from an adult in good health.

The chain joins TRBV5-4 to TRBJ2-2; 8 nucleotides line up with TRBD1. The germline V gene encodes CDR1 SGHNT and CDR2 YYREEE (reference sequence). Losses at the gene ends were 0 bases for V and 9 bases for J; bases not matched to a gene: 4. CDR3 length equals 14 residues. The CDR3 is CASSLAAGGRELFF. The CDR3 region has the DNA TGTGCCAGCAGCTTGGCGGCAGGGGGCCGGGAGCTGTTTTTT. Supplemented by reference TRBV5-4 and TRBJ2-2, the full variable domain reads ETGVTQSPTHLIKTRGQQVTLRCSSQSGHNTVSWYQQALGQGPQFIFQYYREEENGRGNFPPRFSGLQFPNYSSELNVNALELDDSALYLCASSLAAGGRELFFGEGSRLTVL.

The V call is TRBV29-1, the J call TRBJ1-2; D uncertain. Trimming took off 2 bases at V and 7 bases at J, with 8 bases between the two ends. The CDR3 spans 11 residues. The germline V gene has CDR1 SQVTM and CDR2 ANQGSEA. In nucleotides, the CDR3 is TGCAGCGTTGAATGGAGTGGTGGCTACACCTTC. It codes for CSVEWSGGYTF. The complete variable domain, with remaining parts taken from reference TRBV29-1 and TRBJ1-2, reads SAVISQKPSRDICQRGTSLTIQCQVDSQVTMMFWYRQQPGQSLTLIATANQGSEATYESGFVIDKFPISRPNLTFSTLTVSNMSPEDSSIYLCSVEWSGGYTFGSGTRLTVV.

This clone was recorded once. The V gene is TRBV3-1 (or the pseudogene TRBV3-2), the J gene TRBJ1-4, with D unclear. Germline V gene lookup returns CDR1 LGHDT and CDR2 YNNKEL (reference sequence). CDR3 length: 13 residues. With 1 base removed from V and 7 bases from J, the gap between germline ends came to 7 bases. CDR3 bases: TGTGCCAGCAGCCAAGCTGGTATTGAAAAACTGTTTTTT. Protein: CASSQAGIEKLFF.

The V and J genes are TRBV29-1 and TRBJ1-3; 7 nucleotides agree with TRBD1. With 6 bases clipped from V and 0 bases from J, the junction kept 8 bases outside the gene matches. This CDR3 is 15 amino acids long. Per the germline V gene, CDR1 is SQVTM and CDR2 is ANQGSEA. CDR3 sequence reads: CSVHQGENSGNTIYF. Written as DNA, the CDR3 is TGCAGCGTCCACCAGGGGGAGAACTCTGGAAACACCATATATTTT.

The rearrangement links TRBV7-8 to TRBJ1-1; D call uncertain. The CDR3 extends over 15 amino acids. Germline CDR1 and CDR2: SGHVS and FQNEAQ. The V end was cut by 4 bases, the J end by 4 bases, with 16 bases between. The CDR3 here is CASSSLRAPRTEAFF. The CDR3 DNA is TGTGCCAGCAGCTCCTTACGCGCTCCACGCACTGAAGCTTTCTTT.

This chain connects TRBV18 to TRBJ2-2; 8 nucleotides line up with TRBD1. The J segment lost 0 bases and the V segment lost 4 bases, leaving 4 bases of the junction unmatched. CDR1 is KGHSH, CDR2 LQKENI, per germline. There are 16 residues in the CDR3. Here the CDR3 reads CASSRDRTSNTGELFF. The CDR3 region has the DNA TGTGCCAGCTCACGGGACAGGACTTCGAACACCGGGGAGCTGTTTTTT.

The chain links TRBV24-1 to TRBJ1-2; maybe TRBD1 (6 bases). Per germline, CDR1 KGHDR and CDR2 SFDVKD. Trimming pared 5 bases from V and 4 bases from J, leaving 13 bases between. CDR3 length equals 14 residues. Written as DNA, the CDR3 is TGTGCCACCAGTGCGGGGGGCGAAGTCTATGGCTACACCTTC. This gives the protein CATSAGGEVYGYTF.

The chain combines TRBV18 with TRBJ1-4; TRBD1 is a possible D gene (5 bases). The CDR3 extends over 14 amino acids. Germline assignment: CDR1 KGHSH and CDR2 LQKENI. The V gene lost 3 bases and the J gene lost 8 bases, with 13 bases spanning the gap. CDR3: CASSPGRGLEKLFF. CDR3 in DNA: TGTGCCAGCTCACCGGGGAGGGGATTAGAAAAACTGTTTTTT. Full variable domain (remainder filled in from reference TRBV18 and TRBJ1-4): NAGVMQNPRHLVRRRGQEARLRCSPMKGHSHVYWYRQLPEEGLKFMVYLQKENIIDESGMPKERFSAEFPKEGPSILRIQQVVRGDSAAYFCASSPGRGLEKLFFGSGTQLSVL.

The chain uses TRBV28 and TRBJ2-6, with TRBD1 matching 7 bases. CDR3 length equals 19 residues. J gave up 0 bases and V 6 bases, and 14 bases lay outside the gene matches. The germline V gene has CDR1 MDHEN and CDR2 SYDVKM. The chain's CDR3 is CASSSLAGTVFSGANVLTF. Written as DNA, the CDR3 is TGTGCCAGCAGCTCTTTGGCCGGGACAGTCTTCTCTGGGGCCAACGTCCTGACTTTC.